A single sample is the source of the 13 T cell receptor beta chains below, sequenced in a study of Graves' ophthalmopathy and Graves' hyperthyroidism. Amplification targeted the TCR beta CDR3 regions, with RNA transcripts as the source material. Second-round multiplex PCR came after first-round RT-PCR with HTBI primers. TCRdb re-called the multiplex PCR reads through MiXCR, storing one row per CDR3 protein. The sample carries approximately 640,000 distinct CDR3 sequences, about 40% recorded once. The sequenced material came from peripheral blood. The receptors here all came from an adult man with Graves' ophthalmopathy.

This clonotype was recorded at least ten times. Its ends do not fully match the called genes, so a read error is possible. The V and J genes are TRBV10-3 and TRBJ1-1; a weak D match, TRBD1 (5 bases). The germline gives CDR1 ENHRY, CDR2 SYGVKD. CDR3 length: 10 residues. Here the CDR3 reads CASSGTGLTF. In DNA form, the CDR3 reads TGTGCCAGCAGCGGGACGGGCTTGACATTT.

This clonotype has ten or more counts. This chain connects TRBV12-3 or TRBV12-4 to TRBJ2-7; maybe TRBD1 (6 bases). CDR3 length: 15 residues. Trimming took 4 bases from V and 6 from J, leaving 19 bases between them. The CDR3 nucleotides read TGTGCCAGCAGTTCCCCAGGGGCCCGTGGGGGCGAGCAGTACTTC. Amino acid sequence: CASSSPGARGGEQYF.

This clonotype occurred many times. V gene TRBV9 combines with J gene TRBJ2-6, with D maybe TRBD1 (6 bases). Per the germline V gene, CDR1 is SGDLS and CDR2 is YYNGEE. The V end was cut by 3 bases, the J end by 0 bases, with 19 bases between. The CDR3 totals 19 residues. The CDR3 loop is CASSATLTGTSSGANVLTF. CDR3 bases: TGTGCCAGCAGCGCGACATTGACAGGTACAAGCTCTGGGGCCAACGTCCTGACTTTC.

The V and J genes are TRBV7-2 and TRBJ2-7; D might be TRBD1 (6 bases). Germline-derived CDR1 and CDR2 are SGHTA and FQGNSA. V dropped 2 bases and J dropped 2 bases, with 13 bases sitting between them. The CDR3 consists of 15 residues. This CDR3 is CASSLQRGQTYEQYF. CDR3 sequence (DNA): TGTGCCAGCAGCTTACAAAGAGGACAGACCTACGAGCAGTACTTC.

This clonotype was observed a single time. CDR3 sequence reads: CASSSLPGQGSDEQYF. The CDR3 DNA is TGTGCCAGCAGCTCCTTACCGGGACAGGGGAGCGACGAGCAGTACTTC. The genes are TRBV7-3 and TRBJ2-7; TRBD1 matches at 10 bases. This CDR3 is built from 16 residues. V lost 4 bases to trimming and J lost 5 bases; unmatched junction nucleotides: 11. Germline V gene data show CDR1 as SGHTA and CDR2 as FQGTGA. Complete variable domain (other parts from reference TRBV7-3 and TRBJ2-7): GAGVSQTPSNKVTEKGKYVELRCDPISGHTALYWYRQSLGQGPEFLIYFQGTGAADDSGLPNDRFFAVRPEGSVSTLKIQRTERGDSAVYLCASSSLPGQGSDEQYFGPGTRLTVT.

This chain connects TRBV20-1 to TRBJ1-3; a weak D match, TRBD1 (6 bases). The CDR3 covers 14 residues. Germline CDR1 reads DFQATT; CDR2 reads SNEGSKA (reference sequence). V was cut by 1 base and J by 0 bases, with 7 bases left in between. In nucleotides, the CDR3 is TGCAGTGCTAGAGGGACAGTCTCTGGAAACACCATATATTTT. Protein sequence: CSARGTVSGNTIYF.

The chain uses TRBV25-1 and TRBJ2-7; tentatively, D is TRBD1 or TRBD2 (8 bases each). Looked up from germline, CDR1 is MGHDK and CDR2 is SYGVNS. CDR3 size: 16 residues. Trimming took off 6 bases at V and 3 bases at J, with 21 bases between the two ends. The CDR3 is CASSVRGGTGGYEQYF. The CDR3 DNA sequence: TGTGCCAGCAGCGTCCGGGGGGGGACAGGAGGCTACGAGCAGTACTTC.

On this clonotype itself: A much larger clone is a single base away; this may be a read error. V usage is TRBV19 and J usage is TRBJ2-2; 8 nucleotides align to TRBD2. Trimming cost V 3 bases and J 3 bases; bases outside gene matches: 6. This CDR3 is built from 16 residues. CDR1 and CDR2 (germline): LNHDA, SQIVND (reference sequence). CDR3 amino acids: CASSILTGGDTGELFF. The DNA of the CDR3 is TGTGCCAGTAGTATCCTAACGGGAGGGGACACCGGGGAGCTGTTTTTT.

Only a few counts were recorded for this clonotype. The rearrangement uses TRBV12-3 or TRBV12-4 and TRBJ2-7, with TRBD1 matching 9 bases. V shed 6 bases, J shed 2 bases, and the junction held 5 bases outside the gene matches. The CDR3 totals 14 residues. CDR3 DNA: TGTGCCAGCAGGGGGACAGGGTCTCCCTACGAGCAGTACTTC. Residues: CASRGTGSPYEQYF.

Note on this clonotype: A much larger clone differs from this one at a single base, so this may be a read error. This chain connects TRBV20-1 to TRBJ2-5; no firm D call. There are 10 residues in the CDR3. Germline CDR1 is DFQATT and CDR2 is SNEGSKA (reference sequence). Trimming cost V 1 base and J 7 bases, with 4 bases left between them. CDR3 protein: CSARVVTQYF. Here the CDR3 DNA reads TGCAGTGCTAGAGTTGTGACCCAGTACTTC.

V gene TRBV7-8 combines with J gene TRBJ2-3; 12 bases line up with TRBD2. The CDR3 spans 16 residues. The trim removed 5 bases at V and 4 bases at J, leaving 7 bases unmatched. The germline V gene has CDR1 SGHVS and CDR2 FQNEAQ. In DNA, the CDR3 is TGTGCCAGCAGCCGGTCTAGCGGGGGGGGCGCAGATACGCAGTATTTT. This sequence encodes CASSRSSGGGADTQYF.

This clonotype was seen at least ten times. The rearrangement links TRBV5-5 to TRBJ1-5, with TRBD1 identical over 9 bases. This CDR3 is built from 15 residues. V was pared by 2 bases and J by 6 bases, with 6 bases of the junction left unmatched. Germline-derived CDR1 and CDR2 are SGHKS and YYEKEE (reference sequence). The CDR3 sequence is CASSLGDRVGQPQHF. The CDR3 nucleotides are TGTGCCAGCAGCTTAGGGGACAGGGTCGGTCAGCCCCAGCATTTT.

The chain uses TRBV7-4 and TRBJ1-2; no clear D. The CDR3 is 17 amino acids. The V gene's germline CDR1 is SGHVT and CDR2 SQSDAQ. V was trimmed by 6 bases and J by 4 bases, leaving 24 bases between them. The CDR3 sequence: CASSYSSLGPGAYGYTF. CDR3 nucleotide sequence: TGTGCCAGCAGTTACTCCTCCCTAGGGCCGGGAGCCTATGGCTACACCTTC.